Each of the 30 T cell receptor beta chains below was sequenced from the same sample in a study of T cells after yellow fever vaccination. TCRdb re-called the 5' RACE reads through MiXCR, storing one row per CDR3 protein. There are hundreds of thousands of distinct CDR3 sequences in the sample; more than 9% occur only once, and 15% lies in the top ten. The starting material was PBMCs, obtained on the day of the yellow fever booster vaccination. The receptor set was obtained from a man in his thirties or forties who received the YFV17D yellow fever vaccine.

The rearrangement joins TRBV20-1 to TRBJ1-1; 9 nucleotides match TRBD1. Germline values: CDR1 DFQATT, CDR2 SNEGSKA (reference sequence). V was clipped by 5 bases and J by 8 bases; unmatched bases: 9. The CDR3 length is 13 residues. In nucleotides, the CDR3 is TGCAGTGCTCGACAGGGGGAAATAGCGGAAGCTTTCTTT. This translates into CSARQGEIAEAFF.

This clonotype has a handful of counts. This rearrangement joins TRBV5-1 to TRBJ2-1; tentative D call: TRBD2 (6 bases). Trimming took off 4 bases at V and 5 bases at J, with 13 bases between the two ends. CDR1 and CDR2 (germline): SGHRS, YFSETQ. There are 14 residues in the CDR3. CDR3 coding DNA: TGCGCCAGCAGCCAGGGACTCCTCAACAATGAGCAGTTCTTC. Translated: CASSQGLLNNEQFF. The full variable domain, its missing parts supplied by reference TRBV5-1 and TRBJ2-1, is KAGVTQTPRYLIKTRGQQVTLSCSPISGHRSVSWYQQTPGQGLQFLFEYFSETQRNKGNFPGRFSGRQFSNSRSEMNVSTLELGDSALYLCASSQGLLNNEQFFGPGTRLTVL.

The V gene is TRBV29-1, the J gene TRBJ2-2; a possible D gene is TRBD2 (5 bases). This CDR3 region has 12 residues. V was clipped by 4 bases and J by 7 bases, with 10 bases between them. The V gene's germline CDR1 is SQVTM and CDR2 ANQGSEA. The CDR3 nucleotides are TGCAGCGTTGGTGGGAGAGTCGGGGAGCTGTTTTTT. As protein: CSVGGRVGELFF.

About this clonotype itself: A read error may be the cause here, since a much bigger clone is one base away. The rearrangement joins TRBV29-1 to TRBJ2-7; a weak D match, TRBD1 (6 bases). The CDR3 sequence is 14 residues long. From germline, CDR1 is SQVTM and CDR2 ANQGSEA. Trimming took off 8 bases at V and 2 bases at J, with 19 bases between the two ends. CDR3 in DNA: TGCAGCATCCTCAGCCGACAGGACGCCTACGAGCAGTACTTC. Its translation is CSILSRQDAYEQYF.

This sequence joins TRBV10-2 and TRBJ1-1, with TRBD1 identical over 7 bases. V gave up 8 bases and J gave up 0 bases; unmatched junction bases: 9. CDR1 WSHSY and CDR2 SAAADI come from the germline V gene. This CDR3 comprises 15 residues. The CDR3 coding sequence is TGCGCCAGCCGTATGGGACAGAGAATGAACACTGAAGCTTTCTTT. Protein product: CASRMGQRMNTEAFF.

This clonotype came up many times. The chain employs TRBV20-1 and TRBJ2-7, with a weak D call TRBD1 (6 bases). Germline V gene sequence: CDR1 DFQATT, CDR2 SNEGSKA (reference sequence). The CDR3 sequence is 13 residues long. Deletions cut 5 bases from V and 2 bases from J, with 13 bases between. The CDR3 is CSAEKGETYEQYF. The CDR3 region has the DNA TGCAGTGCTGAGAAGGGGGAGACCTACGAGCAGTACTTC.

This clonotype was seen a handful of times. The chain links TRBV3-1 to TRBJ2-1, with TRBD2 identical over 10 bases. V shed 4 bases and J 6 bases; nucleotides not matched to a gene: 6. The CDR3 is made up of 15 amino acids. CDR1 is LGHDT and CDR2 is YNNKEL in the germline V gene (reference sequence). In nucleotides, the CDR3 is TGTGCCAGCAGCCCCCCTAGCGGGAGTCGCAATGAGCAGTTCTTC. It translates to CASSPPSGSRNEQFF.

This clonotype has only a few counts. The rearrangement joins TRBV20-1 to TRBJ2-1; a weak D match, TRBD2 (7 bases). Germline assignment: CDR1 DFQATT and CDR2 SNEGSKA (reference sequence). Between the trimmed V and J ends, which lost 7 bases and 5 bases, there was a span of 15 bases. This CDR3 has 13 residues. Written as DNA, the CDR3 is TGCAGTGACTCTAGAGGGGGGGACAATGAGCAGTTCTTC. This gives the protein CSDSRGGDNEQFF.

This clonotype was found a few times. At one boundary the junction diverges from the germline segment, which might be a read error. The chain uses TRBV7-7 and TRBJ2-1; TRBD2 agrees at 11 bases. CDR3 length: 16 amino acids. Germline assignment: CDR1 SSHAT and CDR2 FNYEAQ (reference sequence). Here the CDR3 DNA reads TGTGCTAGCAGCCCCGGGGTAGCGGGAGGGTTGAATGAGCAGTTCTTC. The encoded protein is CASSPGVAGGLNEQFF.

CDR3 in amino acids: CASSAGQGMAKNIQYF. CDR3 DNA sequence: TGCGCCAGCAGCGCCGGACAGGGGATGGCCAAAAACATTCAGTACTTC. The rearrangement links TRBV5-1 to TRBJ2-4; 9 nucleotides line up with TRBD1. Germline-derived CDR1 and CDR2 are SGHRS and YFSETQ. Trimming at V came to 4 bases and at J to 1 base, leaving 6 bases not matched to a gene. The CDR3 covers 16 residues.

The V and J genes are TRBV5-1 and TRBJ2-1; TRBD2 might be the D (5 bases). CDR1 is SGHRS, CDR2 YFSETQ, per germline. V was clipped by 0 bases and J by 8 bases, with 9 bases between them. CDR3 length equals 13 residues. CDR3 loop: CASSLASFYEQFF. As DNA, the CDR3 is TGCGCCAGCAGCTTGGCTAGCTTTTATGAGCAGTTCTTC.

The gene calls are TRBV28 and TRBJ2-7, with D perhaps TRBD1 or TRBD2 (5 bases each). The V gene lost 7 bases and the J gene lost 0 bases, with 10 bases spanning the gap. This CDR3 is built from 13 residues. Germline V gene data show CDR1 as MDHEN and CDR2 as SYDVKM. The CDR3: CASMGDVSYEQYF. The CDR3, as DNA: TGTGCCAGCATGGGGGATGTCTCCTACGAGCAGTACTTC.

This clonotype has more than one count but fewer than ten. The CDR3 sequence: CAWSRSAASTDTQYF. CDR3 nucleotides: TGTGCCTGGAGTCGCTCAGCGGCAAGCACAGATACGCAGTATTTT. This chain connects TRBV30 to TRBJ2-3; D perhaps matches TRBD2 (5 bases). V was pared by 2 bases and J by 0 bases, with 12 bases between. Looked up from germline, CDR1 is GTSNPN and CDR2 is SVGIG (reference sequence). This CDR3 has 15 residues.

This clonotype has a count of ten or more. The chain recombines TRBV6-5 with TRBJ2-3, with a tentative D call TRBD2 (5 bases). Germline values: CDR1 MNHEY, CDR2 SVGAGI. Trimming cost V 7 bases and J 2 bases, with 13 bases left between them. The CDR3 is made up of 14 amino acids. The CDR3 sequence is CASTPSINTDTQYF. The CDR3, as DNA: TGTGCCAGCACGCCTAGCATTAACACAGATACGCAGTATTTT.

This clonotype was picked up many times. The V call is TRBV12-3 or TRBV12-4, the J call TRBJ2-3, with TRBD2 matching over 7 bases. The J segment lost 4 bases and the V segment lost 5 bases, leaving 3 bases of the junction unmatched. The CDR3 spans 13 residues. CDR3 loop: CASSLTSSDTQYF. The DNA for the CDR3 is TGTGCCAGCAGTCTGACTAGCTCAGATACGCAGTATTTT.

A few counts support this clonotype. The J gene is TRBJ2-7, the V gene TRBV19; 7 bases align to TRBD1. Per the germline V gene, CDR1 is LNHDA and CDR2 is SQIVND (reference sequence). The CDR3 is 15 amino acids. Trimming cost V 6 bases and J 3 bases; bases outside gene matches: 11. CDR3 nucleotides: TGTGCCAGTAGCTACGCCGGACAGGCTAACTACGAGCAGTACTTC. It yields the protein CASSYAGQANYEQYF. Based on the CDR3 plus reference TRBV19 and TRBJ2-7, the full variable domain is DGGITQSPKYLFRKEGQNVTLSCEQNLNHDAMYWYRQDPGQGLRLIYYSQIVNDFQKGDIAEGYSVSREKKESFPLTVTSAQKNPTAFYLCASSYAGQANYEQYFGPGTRLTVT.

This clonotype was seen a few times. The chain couples TRBV27 to TRBJ2-3; 10 nucleotides align to TRBD2. Germline trimming cut 5 bases from V and 4 bases from J; bases unmatched to any gene: 9. This CDR3 has 16 residues. Germline V lookup: CDR1 MNHEY, CDR2 SMNVEV (reference sequence). CDR3 loop: CASSGPSGRSADTQYF. The CDR3, as DNA: TGTGCCAGCAGTGGACCTAGCGGGAGATCCGCAGATACGCAGTATTTT.

Ten or more counts support this clonotype. J is TRBJ2-6 and V is TRBV20-1, with D perhaps matching TRBD1 (8 bases). The germline CDR1 and CDR2 sequences are DFQATT and SNEGSKA (reference sequence). With 4 bases removed from V and 0 bases from J, the gap between germline ends came to 16 bases. The length of the CDR3 is 17 residues. The CDR3 is CSAKAQGGTSGANVLTF. The CDR3 DNA is TGCAGTGCTAAGGCACAGGGGGGGACCTCTGGGGCCAACGTCCTGACTTTC.

This clonotype has a handful of counts. The chain recombines TRBV2 with TRBJ2-3; the match to TRBD2 covers 10 bases. Germline V lookup: CDR1 SNHLY, CDR2 FYNNEI. This CDR3 has 16 amino acids. V lost 8 bases, J lost 0 bases, and 8 bases stayed unmatched. This CDR3 reads CASGLAGDLSTDTQYF. CDR3 sequence (DNA): TGTGCCAGCGGGCTAGCGGGAGACCTTAGCACAGATACGCAGTATTTT.

This clonotype was picked up many times. The V gene is TRBV5-1, the J gene TRBJ2-1, with a weak D call TRBD2 (5 bases). Trimming took off 4 bases at V and 0 bases at J, with 11 bases between the two ends. CDR3 length: 15 residues. Germline lookup yields CDR1 SGHRS and CDR2 YFSETQ. In nucleotides, the CDR3 is TGCGCCAGCAGCAAAGCGGCCAGCTCCTACAATGAGCAGTTCTTC. It yields the protein CASSKAASSYNEQFF.

This rearrangement joins TRBV20-1 to TRBJ1-1, with D tentatively TRBD1 (6 bases). V lost 0 bases, J lost 10 bases, and 18 bases lay in between. The CDR3 runs to 14 residues. Per germline, CDR1 DFQATT and CDR2 SNEGSKA (reference sequence). This CDR3 is CSARETGFRWGAFF. The CDR3, as DNA: TGCAGTGCTAGAGAAACAGGGTTTAGGTGGGGAGCTTTCTTT.

This clonotype showed up just a few times. The chain has TRBV29-1 and TRBJ1-1, with 7 bases lining up with TRBD1. The CDR3 runs to 15 residues. V lost 6 bases and J lost 0; bases outside the gene matches: 10. Germline values: CDR1 SQVTM, CDR2 ANQGSEA. As DNA, the CDR3 is TGCAGCGTCGAAACCGGGACAGTCATGAACACTGAAGCTTTCTTT. Translation gives CSVETGTVMNTEAFF.

In its sample, this clonotype was seen a few times. The rearrangement links TRBV6-1 to TRBJ1-5, with D possibly matching TRBD1 (6 bases). Trimming left V 5 bases short and J 3 bases short, with 11 bases between. Germline V gene lookup returns CDR1 MNHNS and CDR2 SASEGT. The CDR3 sequence is 14 residues long. The CDR3 DNA is TGTGCCAGCAGTCGGACAGTCTACAATCAGCCCCAGCATTTT. Amino acids: CASSRTVYNQPQHF.

This sequence joins TRBV10-1 and TRBJ2-3; D not resolved. With 5 bases removed from V and 7 bases from J, the gap between germline ends came to 16 bases. The CDR3 is 14 amino acids. Germline loops: CDR1 WNHNN, CDR2 SYGVQD (reference sequence). Written as DNA, the CDR3 is TGCGCCAGCAGTAAAACCGAAGAATGGAATACGCAGTATTTT. This gives the protein CASSKTEEWNTQYF.

The rearrangement joins TRBV12-3 or TRBV12-4 to TRBJ2-3; the match to TRBD2 covers 12 bases. V lost 5 bases to trimming and J lost 2 bases; unmatched junction nucleotides: 5. The CDR3 has 16 amino acids. Written as DNA, the CDR3 is TGTGCCAGCAGTATCGCTAGCGGGAGGGCCACAGATACGCAGTATTTT. Residues: CASSIASGRATDTQYF.

This clonotype was detected a few times. The chain employs TRBV20-1 and TRBJ2-1; 9 nucleotides align to TRBD2. V lost 3 bases and J lost 3; bases outside the gene matches: 6. The CDR3 is 15 residues long. Germline CDR1 and CDR2: DFQATT and SNEGSKA (reference sequence). The CDR3 DNA reads as TGCAGTGCTAGTACGGCGGGAGGGAGCTACAATGAGCAGTTCTTC. Amino acids: CSASTAGGSYNEQFF.

This chain links TRBV30 with TRBJ2-7; D ambiguous. V lost 6 bases to trimming and J lost 1 base, with 7 bases between them. The CDR3 has 11 amino acids. Germline lookup yields CDR1 GTSNPN and CDR2 SVGIG (reference sequence). In nucleotides, the CDR3 is TGTGCCTGTGGCCAGTCCTACGAGCAGTACTTC. Its translation is CACGQSYEQYF.

This chain links TRBV28 with TRBJ2-7, with TRBD1 matching over 8 bases. V trimming: 6 bases; J trimming: 6 bases; junction bases outside the gene matches: 13. This CDR3 has 15 residues. CDR1 is MDHEN and CDR2 is SYDVKM in the germline V gene. The CDR3 reads CASSRGTGIDGEQYF. The CDR3, as DNA: TGTGCCAGCAGCCGTGGGACAGGCATCGACGGCGAGCAGTACTTC.

The rearrangement joins TRBV6-1 to TRBJ2-5; D is ambiguous. The CDR3 totals 12 residues. Trimming took off 2 bases at V and 5 bases at J, with 6 bases between the two ends. Germline values: CDR1 MNHNS, CDR2 SASEGT. The CDR3: CASSEIGETQYF. The CDR3 DNA follows: TGTGCCAGCAGTGAAATAGGGGAGACCCAGTACTTC.

This clonotype was seen ten or more times. The chain joins TRBV5-1 to TRBJ2-7; 13 bases fit TRBD2. J gave up 5 bases and V 4 bases, and 6 bases lay outside the gene matches. Germline assignment: CDR1 SGHRS and CDR2 YFSETQ. This CDR3 contains 15 residues. This chain's CDR3 is CASSPGLAGVNEQYF. The CDR3 nucleotides read TGCGCCAGCAGCCCAGGACTAGCGGGAGTGAACGAGCAGTACTTC. Combining the CDR3 with reference TRBV5-1 and TRBJ2-7 gives the whole variable domain KAGVTQTPRYLIKTRGQQVTLSCSPISGHRSVSWYQQTPGQGLQFLFEYFSETQRNKGNFPGRFSGRQFSNSRSEMNVSTLELGDSALYLCASSPGLAGVNEQYFGPGTRLTVT.